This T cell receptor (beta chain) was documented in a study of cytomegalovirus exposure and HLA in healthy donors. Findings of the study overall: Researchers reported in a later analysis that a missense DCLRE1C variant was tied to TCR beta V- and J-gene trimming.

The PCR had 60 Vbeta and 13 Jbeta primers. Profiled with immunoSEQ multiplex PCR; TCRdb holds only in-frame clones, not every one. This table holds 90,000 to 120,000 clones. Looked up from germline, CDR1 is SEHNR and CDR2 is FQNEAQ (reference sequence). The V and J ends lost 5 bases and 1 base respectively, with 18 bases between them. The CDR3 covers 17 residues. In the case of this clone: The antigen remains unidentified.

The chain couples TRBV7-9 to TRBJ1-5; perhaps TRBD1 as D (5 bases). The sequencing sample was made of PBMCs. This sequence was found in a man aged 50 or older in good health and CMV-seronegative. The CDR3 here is CASSPGGAAGSNQPQHF. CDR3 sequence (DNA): TGTGCCAGCAGCCCGGGTGGGGCAGCCGGCAGCAATCAGCCCCAGCATTTT.